One sample yielded the 5 T cell receptor beta chains listed below, sequenced in a study of OX40 agonist ivuxolimab in advanced cancers. Only in-frame clones appear in the TCRdb table, and some are missing; sequencing was by immunoSEQ multiplex PCR. The sample has just under 65,000 clones; around 86% are singletons. The source material was CD4+ or CD8+ T cells sorted from blood, sampled in a trial of the OX40 agonist ivuxolimab. The receptors shown here come from an adult with an advanced solid tumor such as melanoma, head and neck, liver or kidney cancer.

The V call is TRBV4-2, the J call TRBJ2-2, with 7 nucleotides matching TRBD1. The CDR3 totals 16 residues. Unmatched junction bases numbered 2, after V lost 0 bases and J lost 1 base. CDR1 is LGHNA, CDR2 YNFKEQ, per germline. CDR3 region: CASSQETGRNTGELFF. The DNA of the CDR3 is TGTGCCAGCAGCCAAGAGACAGGGCGGAACACCGGGGAGCTGTTTTTT.

The chain carries TRBV9 and TRBJ2-1; no firm D call. V lost 3 bases to trimming and J lost 9 bases, with 16 bases between them. Germline-derived CDR1 and CDR2 are SGDLS and YYNGEE. This CDR3 has 14 residues. Written as DNA, the CDR3 is TGTGCCAGCAGCGCGATCCCGGTGGGGTCTGAGCAGTTCTTC. It codes for CASSAIPVGSEQFF. Complete variable domain (other parts from reference TRBV9 and TRBJ2-1): DSGVTQTPKHLITATGQRVTLRCSPRSGDLSVYWYQQSLDQGLQFLIQYYNGEERAKGNILERFSAQQFPDLHSELNLSSLELGDSALYFCASSAIPVGSEQFFGPGTRLTVL.

The chain employs TRBV5-1 and TRBJ1-1; D unresolved. Trimming took 0 bases from V and 0 from J, leaving 9 bases between them. In germline, CDR1 is SGHRS, CDR2 YFSETQ. This CDR3 region has 15 residues. The DNA of the CDR3 is TGCGCCAGCAGCTTGGAGGGCGGCTTGAACACTGAAGCTTTCTTT. Its translation: CASSLEGGLNTEAFF.

For the CDR3, the DNA is TGTGCCAGCAGCTTACAGGGTTTAAACACCGGGGAGCTGTTTTTT. Protein sequence: CASSLQGLNTGELFF. The chain employs TRBV11-2 and TRBJ2-2; D might be TRBD1 (5 bases). The CDR3 has 15 amino acids. CDR1 is SGHAT and CDR2 is FQNNGV in the germline V gene. V lost 2 bases to trimming and J lost 2 bases, with 9 bases between them. The full variable domain, its missing parts supplied by reference TRBV11-2 and TRBJ2-2, is EAGVAQSPRYKIIEKRQSVAFWCNPISGHATLYWYQQILGQGPKLLIQFQNNGVVDDSQLPKDRFSAERLKGVDSTLKIQPAKLEDSAVYLCASSLQGLNTGELFFGEGSRLTVL.

This clone was recorded a few times. This chain connects TRBV6-6 to TRBJ1-2; unclear D gene. V lost 2 bases and J 2 bases, leaving 15 bases between the germline ends. The CDR3 is 16 amino acids. The V gene's germline CDR1 is MNHNY and CDR2 SVGAGI (reference sequence). The CDR3 reads CASSYPSDPGNYGYTF. In nucleotides, the CDR3 is TGTGCCAGCAGTTACCCATCCGATCCCGGGAACTATGGCTACACCTTC.